A single sample gave rise to the 24 T cell receptor beta chains below, sequenced in a study of Graves' ophthalmopathy and Graves' hyperthyroidism. Amplifying from RNA transcripts, the study obtained TCR beta CDR3 regions. HTBI primers primed a first-round RT-PCR, and a second-round multiplex PCR followed. TCRdb recomputed calls from the multiplex PCR reads with MiXCR, one row per CDR3 protein. This table holds approximately 1.2 million distinct CDR3 sequences, about two fifths found once. The sequenced sample consisted of peripheral blood or thyroid tissue (not recorded which). These receptors were obtained from an adult man with Graves' hyperthyroidism.

The rearrangement links TRBV5-1 to TRBJ1-5; D uncertain. V lost 5 bases to trimming and J lost 1 base, with 7 bases between them. Per the germline V gene, CDR1 is SGHRS and CDR2 is YFSETQ. The CDR3 is made up of 13 amino acids. CDR3 protein: CASRSDSNQPQHF. CDR3 sequence (DNA): TGCGCCAGCAGGTCGGACAGCAATCAGCCCCAGCATTTT.

This chain links TRBV19 with TRBJ2-7; the D is unclear. Per the germline V gene, CDR1 is LNHDA and CDR2 is SQIVND (reference sequence). The CDR3 runs to 15 residues. V was cut by 5 bases and J by 3 bases, with 17 bases left in between. The CDR3 sequence: CASSLKVRPVYEQYF. CDR3 coding DNA: TGTGCCAGTAGTCTGAAGGTGAGGCCCGTCTACGAGCAGTACTTC. Variable domain in full (rest from reference TRBV19 and TRBJ2-7): DGGITQSPKYLFRKEGQNVTLSCEQNLNHDAMYWYRQDPGQGLRLIYYSQIVNDFQKGDIAEGYSVSREKKESFPLTVTSAQKNPTAFYLCASSLKVRPVYEQYFGPGTRLTVT.

This clonotype appeared once. A much more abundant neighbour one base away suggests this may be a read error. The CDR3 loop reads CASRYAPGQQNGQYF. As DNA, the CDR3 is TGTGCCAGCAGGTACGCGCCGGGACAGCAGAACGGGCAGTACTTC. The V and J genes are TRBV6-5 and TRBJ2-7, with TRBD1 matching over 7 bases. V trimming: 6 bases; J trimming: 9 bases; junction bases outside the gene matches: 17. The CDR3 loop spans 15 amino acids. The germline V gene has CDR1 MNHEY and CDR2 SVGAGI.

V usage is TRBV4-2 and J usage is TRBJ2-7; 9 bases are a match to TRBD2. The germline V gene has CDR1 LGHNA and CDR2 YNFKEQ. V gave up 0 bases and J gave up 5 bases; unmatched junction bases: 17. This CDR3 comprises 19 residues. The CDR3 DNA sequence: TGTGCCAGCAGCCAAGATCCAGCTTCCGCGGGAGGGGCGTTAAACGAGCAGTACTTC. This translates into CASSQDPASAGGALNEQYF.

The chain is built from TRBV29-1 and TRBJ1-5, with D perhaps TRBD1 (5 bases). CDR1 is SQVTM, CDR2 ANQGSEA, per germline. The ends were cut back, 7 bases at V and 7 bases at J, with 14 bases in the middle. This CDR3 is 12 amino acids long. The CDR3 DNA is TGCAGCGCCTCAGGGTCAGGACAGCCCCAGCATTTT. It translates to CSASGSGQPQHF. Full variable domain (missing parts from reference TRBV29-1 and TRBJ1-5): SAVISQKPSRDICQRGTSLTIQCQVDSQVTMMFWYRQQPGQSLTLIATANQGSEATYESGFVIDKFPISRPNLTFSTLTVSNMSPEDSSIYLCSASGSGQPQHFGDGTRLSIL.

This chain links TRBV20-1 with TRBJ1-5, with a tentative D call TRBD1 (6 bases). The CDR3 is 12 amino acids. The germline V and J ends were trimmed by 4 bases and 7 bases, with 11 bases remaining between them. CDR1 and CDR2 from the germline V gene are DFQATT and SNEGSKA (reference sequence). CDR3 nucleotide sequence: TGCAGTGCTATGCTAGGGGGACAGCCCCAGCATTTT. This gives the protein CSAMLGGQPQHF.

This clonotype was counted only a few times. The V call is TRBV11-2, the J call TRBJ2-7; 8 nucleotides agree with TRBD2. Germline V gene sequence: CDR1 SGHAT, CDR2 FQNNGV. V lost 4 bases to trimming and J lost 2 bases; unmatched junction nucleotides: 7. The CDR3 sequence is 15 residues long. CDR3 region: CASSSLSGGTYEQYF. The CDR3 bases are TGTGCCAGCAGCTCCTTAAGCGGGGGAACCTACGAGCAGTACTTC.

This clonotype was seen at least ten times. The chain links TRBV7-9 to TRBJ1-1; D gene unclear. The germline V and J ends were trimmed by 5 bases and 5 bases, with 9 bases remaining between them. Germline lookup yields CDR1 SEHNR and CDR2 FQNEAQ (reference sequence). The length of the CDR3 is 12 residues. This CDR3 is CASSQTGTEAFF. Written as DNA, the CDR3 is TGTGCCAGCAGCCAGACGGGAACTGAAGCTTTCTTT.

The chain is built from TRBV7-9 and TRBJ1-4; D uncertain. V was clipped by 3 bases and J by 3 bases, with 14 bases between them. The CDR3 is 16 residues long. Germline CDR1 SEHNR, CDR2 FQNEAQ (reference sequence). CDR3 protein: CASSLTGRLSNEKLFF. CDR3 sequence (DNA): TGTGCCAGCAGCTTGACGGGGAGGTTGTCTAATGAAAAACTGTTTTTT.

This chain uses TRBV30 with TRBJ1-3; D possibly corresponds to TRBD1 (6 bases). The CDR3 contains 10 residues. V gave up 7 bases and J gave up 9 bases, with 10 bases separating them. Germline V gives CDR1 GTSNPN, CDR2 SVGIG (reference sequence). CDR3 loop: CASADSTIYF. In DNA, the CDR3 is TGTGCCTCGGCGGACAGCACCATATATTTT.

Many counts were recorded for this clonotype. The chain has TRBV29-1 and TRBJ1-2, with TRBD1 matching over 8 bases. Germline CDR1 SQVTM, CDR2 ANQGSEA. CDR3 size: 13 residues. Trimming took 4 bases from V and 4 from J; bases not matched to a gene: 5. The CDR3 nucleotides are TGCAGCGTTGGGACAGGGATTGGCTATGGCTACACCTTC. This translates into CSVGTGIGYGYTF.

J is TRBJ1-1 and V is TRBV2, with 8 nucleotides matching TRBD1. The germline gives CDR1 SNHLY, CDR2 FYNNEI. Trimming took 6 bases from V and 11 from J; bases not matched to a gene: 5. The CDR3 totals 11 residues. The CDR3 DNA sequence: TGTGCCAGCAGGGACAGGGTTTCGGCTTTCTTT. This encodes CASRDRVSAFF.

This clonotype was recorded at least ten times. The chain joins TRBV29-1 to TRBJ2-7, with 7 positions matching TRBD1. The germline V gene has CDR1 SQVTM and CDR2 ANQGSEA. J gave up 2 bases and V 2 bases, and 9 bases lay outside the gene matches. CDR3 length: 15 amino acids. The CDR3 DNA sequence: TGCAGCGTTGAAATCGTTGGGACAGCGGCCTACGAGCAGTACTTC. Amino acids: CSVEIVGTAAYEQYF.

This clonotype appeared once. The V and J genes are TRBV7-3 and TRBJ2-7; D is unresolved. The CDR3 runs to 12 residues. Looked up from germline, CDR1 is SGHTA and CDR2 is FQGTGA. Trimming removed 5 bases from V and 9 bases from J, with 14 bases in between. The CDR3 nucleotides read TGTGCCAGCAGCAACGGACCCAATTCGCAGTACTTC. Translation gives CASSNGPNSQYF.

The chain employs TRBV7-2 and TRBJ1-1; a possible D gene is TRBD1 (5 bases). Trimming took 8 bases from V and 5 from J, leaving 9 bases between them. This CDR3 has 11 residues. Germline V lookup: CDR1 SGHTA, CDR2 FQGNSA. This chain's CDR3 is CASGGITEAFF. The DNA for the CDR3 is TGTGCCAGCGGGGGAATAACTGAAGCTTTCTTT. Full variable domain (outside the CDR3, taken from reference TRBV7-2 and TRBJ1-1): GAGVSQSPSNKVTEKGKDVELRCDPISGHTALYWYRQSLGQGLEFLIYFQGNSAPDKSGLPSDRFSAERTGGSVSTLTIQRTQQEDSAVYLCASGGITEAFFGQGTRLTVV.

This clonotype was counted ten times or more. This chain links TRBV10-3 with TRBJ2-2; possible D gene TRBD1, 5 bases. The germline V and J ends were trimmed by 10 bases and 0 bases, with 12 bases remaining between them. Germline assignment: CDR1 ENHRY and CDR2 SYGVKD. This CDR3 region has 14 residues. The CDR3 reads CATRVTANTGELFF. DNA for the CDR3: TGTGCCACCCGGGTGACAGCGAACACCGGGGAGCTGTTTTTT.

This clonotype has just a few counts. V usage is TRBV12-3 or TRBV12-4 and J usage is TRBJ1-2; D is perhaps TRBD1 (5 bases). This CDR3 is built from 17 residues. The V and J ends lost 3 bases and 3 bases respectively, with 20 bases between them. This chain's CDR3 is CASSFTRGVGTHYGYTF. DNA of the CDR3: TGTGCCAGCAGTTTCACCCGGGGGGTCGGGACCCACTATGGCTACACCTTC.

This chain uses TRBV6-5 with TRBJ2-7, with a tentative D call TRBD2 (6 bases). Trimming pared 2 bases from V and 0 bases from J, leaving 8 bases between. The V gene's germline CDR1 is MNHEY and CDR2 SVGAGI. This CDR3 is built from 14 residues. The CDR3 region is CASSYASDSYEQYF. The CDR3 DNA reads as TGTGCCAGCAGTTACGCTAGCGACTCCTACGAGCAGTACTTC.

In this sample, this clonotype turned up a few times. This chain uses TRBV25-1 with TRBJ2-7; perhaps TRBD1 as D (6 bases). CDR3 length: 13 amino acids. Germline CDR1 MGHDK, CDR2 SYGVNS. The V gene lost 2 bases and the J gene lost 4 bases, with 9 bases spanning the gap. The CDR3 is CASSEQGRYEQYF. The CDR3 DNA sequence: TGTGCCAGCAGTGAACAGGGGCGATACGAGCAGTACTTC.

This clonotype was counted a few times. The chain carries TRBV29-1 and TRBJ2-3; maybe TRBD2 (6 bases). Germline CDR1 is SQVTM and CDR2 is ANQGSEA. The CDR3 sequence is 13 residues long. V shed 3 bases and J shed 2 bases, with 9 bases lying between them. The CDR3 nucleotides are TGCAGCGTTGACCTAGCGCCCACAGATACGCAGTATTTT. Translating gives CSVDLAPTDTQYF.

This clonotype was picked up many times. The J gene is TRBJ1-5, the V gene TRBV19; 7 positions match TRBD1. Germline CDR1 and CDR2: LNHDA and SQIVND (reference sequence). The CDR3 covers 15 residues. The trim removed 9 bases at V and 4 bases at J, leaving 12 bases unmatched. The CDR3 DNA follows: TGTGCCAGCGAAAGGGGGCGCGGGTGGAATCAGCCCCAGCATTTT. Its translation: CASERGRGWNQPQHF. The full variable domain, its missing parts supplied by reference TRBV19 and TRBJ1-5, is DGGITQSPKYLFRKEGQNVTLSCEQNLNHDAMYWYRQDPGQGLRLIYYSQIVNDFQKGDIAEGYSVSREKKESFPLTVTSAQKNPTAFYLCASERGRGWNQPQHFGDGTRLSIL.

This clonotype appeared many times. The V call is TRBV10-3, the J call TRBJ1-6; TRBD1 might be the D (6 bases). Looked up from germline, CDR1 is ENHRY and CDR2 is SYGVKD. This CDR3 has 19 residues. The germline V and J ends were trimmed by 5 bases and 0 bases, with 20 bases remaining between them. The DNA of the CDR3 is TGTGCCATCAGTAAGAACAGGGAGACCCATAGCTCCTATAATTCACCCCTCCACTTT. It codes for CAISKNRETHSSYNSPLHF.

The chain carries TRBV10-3 and TRBJ1-6, with 7 bases matching TRBD1. J lost 10 bases, V lost 10 bases, and 4 bases had no gene match. CDR1 is ENHRY and CDR2 is SYGVKD in the germline V gene. CDR3 size: 11 residues. The CDR3: CAKTGNSPLHF. CDR3 nucleotides: TGTGCCAAGACAGGGAACTCACCCCTCCACTTT.

At least ten counts were recorded for this clonotype. The chain employs TRBV9 and TRBJ2-7, with D tentatively TRBD1 or TRBD2 (5 bases each). CDR1 is SGDLS and CDR2 is YYNGEE in the germline V gene. CDR3 length: 12 residues. Trimming cost V 7 bases and J 6 bases, with 14 bases left between them. The CDR3 reads CASRDDSGEQYF. DNA for the CDR3: TGTGCCAGCCGGGACGACAGCGGCGAGCAGTACTTC.